The 27 T cell receptor beta chains reported below all come from one sample, sequenced in a study of siplizumab effects on memory and regulatory T cells. Only in-frame clones appear in the TCRdb table, and some are missing; sequencing was by immunoSEQ multiplex PCR. The sample records tens of thousands of clones, approximately 89% being singletons. Sample: Tregs sorted from blood. The receptor set was obtained from a human donor in good health.

This chain links TRBV6-5 with TRBJ2-1; the match to TRBD2 covers 11 bases. CDR1 is MNHEY and CDR2 is SVGAGI in the germline V gene. Losses at the gene ends were 2 bases for V and 12 bases for J; bases not matched to a gene: 9. CDR3 length equals 15 residues. CDR3 protein: CASSYEGSGRVGQFF. DNA for the CDR3: TGTGCCAGCAGTTACGAGGGTAGCGGGAGGGTTGGGCAGTTCTTC.

This clone appeared a single time. The rearrangement links TRBV15 to TRBJ2-3; possibly TRBD2 for D (6 bases). The CDR3 spans 13 residues. Between the trimmed V and J ends, which lost 3 bases and 4 bases, there was a span of 8 bases. In germline, CDR1 is LNHNV, CDR2 YYDKDF (reference sequence). The CDR3 DNA reads TGTGCCACCAGCAGTCGACTAGCAGATACGCAGTATTTT. This codes for CATSSRLADTQYF.

The V call is TRBV6-1, the J call TRBJ2-7; TRBD2 agrees at 9 bases. With V trimmed by 4 bases and J by 9 bases, 7 bases remained unmatched. Germline CDR1 reads MNHNS; CDR2 reads SASEGT. The CDR3 length is 13 residues. The CDR3: CASSVAGVIVQYF. The CDR3 bases are TGTGCCAGCAGTGTAGCGGGAGTTATAGTGCAGTACTTC.

The J gene is TRBJ2-3, the V gene TRBV19; D is ambiguous. The V and J ends lost 2 bases and 2 bases respectively, with 2 bases between them. The CDR3 contains 12 residues. Germline-derived CDR1 and CDR2 are LNHDA and SQIVND (reference sequence). The CDR3 nucleotides read TGTGCCAGTAGTATAACCACAGATACGCAGTATTTT. Its protein is CASSITTDTQYF. Based on the CDR3 plus reference TRBV19 and TRBJ2-3, the full variable domain is DGGITQSPKYLFRKEGQNVTLSCEQNLNHDAMYWYRQDPGQGLRLIYYSQIVNDFQKGDIAEGYSVSREKKESFPLTVTSAQKNPTAFYLCASSITTDTQYFGPGTRLTVL.

This sequence joins TRBV4-2 and TRBJ2-3; D remains ambiguous. The CDR3 has 13 amino acids. Germline V gene sequence: CDR1 LGHNA, CDR2 YNFKEQ. The ends were cut back, 0 bases at V and 1 base at J, with 2 bases in the middle. The CDR3 DNA reads as TGTGCCAGCAGCCAAGATCGCACAGATACGCAGTATTTT. Protein: CASSQDRTDTQYF.

The chain carries TRBV9 and TRBJ1-1; D unclear. The CDR3 contains 12 residues. Between the trimmed V and J ends, which lost 4 bases and 3 bases, there was a span of 7 bases. CDR1 and CDR2 (germline): SGDLS, YYNGEE. CDR3 loop: CASSNQHTEAFF. In nucleotides, the CDR3 is TGTGCCAGCAGCAACCAACACACTGAAGCTTTCTTT.

The rearrangement joins TRBV7-9 to TRBJ2-6; unclear D gene. CDR3 length equals 15 residues. Germline V gene sequence: CDR1 SEHNR, CDR2 FQNEAQ (reference sequence). Trimming removed 1 base from V and 0 bases from J, with 4 bases in between. The CDR3 spells CASSLVRSGANVLTF. The CDR3 bases are TGTGCCAGCAGCTTAGTCCGCTCTGGGGCCAACGTCCTGACTTTC.

The rearrangement joins TRBV6-1 to TRBJ2-1; D gene uncertain. Germline V gene sequence: CDR1 MNHNS, CDR2 SASEGT. The CDR3 runs 10 residues. V gave up 3 bases and J gave up 10 bases, with 4 bases separating them. The CDR3 here is CASSDWEQFF. The CDR3 bases are TGTGCCAGCAGTGACTGGGAGCAGTTCTTC.

This clone showed up just once. This rearrangement joins TRBV9 to TRBJ2-7; D might be TRBD1 (6 bases). This CDR3 contains 14 residues. Between the trimmed V and J ends, which lost 4 bases and 3 bases, there was a span of 14 bases. CDR1 and CDR2 (germline): SGDLS, YYNGEE. The CDR3 bases are TGTGCCAGCAGCCCCACGGGACATCTCTACGAGCAGTACTTC. It encodes CASSPTGHLYEQYF.

The chain recombines TRBV15 with TRBJ1-4; D gene uncertain. The germline V and J ends were trimmed by 0 bases and 8 bases, with 19 bases remaining between them. Per the germline V gene, CDR1 is LNHNV and CDR2 is YYDKDF (reference sequence). The CDR3 covers 17 residues. The CDR3 loop reads CATSRDYPPGWQEKLFF. DNA of the CDR3: TGTGCCACCAGCAGAGATTATCCTCCGGGGTGGCAAGAAAAACTGTTTTTT.

The rearrangement joins TRBV10-2 to TRBJ2-2; TRBD2 is a possible D gene (6 bases). The CDR3 length is 14 residues. The germline gives CDR1 WSHSY, CDR2 SAAADI. Deletions cut 4 bases from V and 5 bases from J, with 11 bases between. In DNA form, the CDR3 reads TGCGCCAGCAGTGTTGCGGGGAGGACCGGGGAGCTGTTTTTT. Translated, it gives CASSVAGRTGELFF.

CDR3 in amino acids: CASSYSGYEQFF. The CDR3 DNA is TGTGCCAGCAGCTACTCGGGGTATGAGCAGTTCTTC. The rearrangement uses TRBV9 and TRBJ2-1, with a tentative D call TRBD2 (5 bases). The germline gives CDR1 SGDLS, CDR2 YYNGEE. CDR3 length: 12 amino acids. The V gene lost 4 bases and the J gene lost 8 bases, with 10 bases spanning the gap.

The gene calls are TRBV6-4 and TRBJ1-2, with TRBD1 matching 9 bases. Germline V lookup: CDR1 MRHNA, CDR2 SNTAGT. The trim removed 6 bases at V and 8 bases at J, leaving 13 bases unmatched. The CDR3 sequence is 15 residues long. CDR3 nucleotides: TGTGCCAGCAGCGCGGACAGGGGCGCACCGGGAGGCTACACCTTC. Translating gives CASSADRGAPGGYTF.

This clone was seen more than once but under ten times. This chain joins TRBV7-8 and TRBJ2-7, with D possibly being TRBD1 (6 bases). CDR3 size: 15 residues. Trimming shortened V by 1 base and J by 2 bases, and 12 bases separated the two germline ends. CDR1 SGHVS and CDR2 FQNEAQ come from the germline V gene. In nucleotides, the CDR3 is TGTGCCAGCAGCTTAGGTTCAGGGGCCACCTACGAGCAGTACTTC. Translation gives CASSLGSGATYEQYF.

The V and J genes are TRBV9 and TRBJ2-2, with 9 bases lining up with TRBD2. The CDR3 is 16 residues long. With 1 base clipped from V and 7 bases from J, the junction kept 8 bases outside the gene matches. Germline CDR1 reads SGDLS; CDR2 reads YYNGEE. This CDR3 is CASSVRAGGDLGELFF. As DNA, the CDR3 is TGTGCCAGCAGCGTACGGGCGGGAGGGGATCTCGGGGAGCTGTTTTTT.

J is TRBJ1-6 and V is TRBV6-5; 9 bases line up with TRBD1. The junction had 7 bases not matched to a gene; V was cut back by 5 bases and J by 14 bases. Germline assignment: CDR1 MNHEY and CDR2 SVGAGI. There are 13 residues in the CDR3. CDR3 sequence reads: CASSKDRGLSLHF. In nucleotides, the CDR3 is TGTGCCAGCAGTAAAGACAGGGGGTTATCCCTCCACTTT.

This clone came up once. This CDR3 is CASSGTGVQPQHF. The CDR3, as DNA: TGTGCCAGTAGTGGGACAGGGGTTCAGCCCCAGCATTTT. The chain employs TRBV19 and TRBJ1-5; 10 bases are a match to TRBD1. V lost 5 bases to trimming and J lost 6 bases; unmatched junction nucleotides: 1. The CDR3 has 13 amino acids. CDR1 is LNHDA and CDR2 is SQIVND in the germline V gene (reference sequence).

The chain joins TRBV10-3 to TRBJ1-1; 9 bases line up with TRBD1. CDR3 length: 13 residues. From germline, CDR1 is ENHRY and CDR2 SYGVKD. Trimming cost V 6 bases and J 1 base; bases outside gene matches: 0. The CDR3 DNA sequence: TGTGCCATCAGGGGACAGGGGAACACTGAAGCTTTCTTT. This codes for CAIRGQGNTEAFF.

The chain carries TRBV19 and TRBJ2-3; 7 nucleotides line up with TRBD1. V lost 6 bases and J lost 1; bases outside the gene matches: 19. The CDR3 sequence is 19 residues long. Germline loops: CDR1 LNHDA, CDR2 SQIVND (reference sequence). This CDR3 reads CASRSGGVVSFLGTDTQYF. The CDR3 nucleotides read TGTGCCAGTAGATCAGGGGGAGTAGTCTCCTTCTTAGGCACAGATACGCAGTATTTT. Complete variable domain (other parts from reference TRBV19 and TRBJ2-3): DGGITQSPKYLFRKEGQNVTLSCEQNLNHDAMYWYRQDPGQGLRLIYYSQIVNDFQKGDIAEGYSVSREKKESFPLTVTSAQKNPTAFYLCASRSGGVVSFLGTDTQYFGPGTRLTVL.

The J gene is TRBJ2-1, the V gene TRBV27; D perhaps matches TRBD2 (6 bases). V lost 9 bases and J 3 bases, leaving 21 bases between the germline ends. The germline CDR1 and CDR2 sequences are MNHEY and SMNVEV (reference sequence). The CDR3 is made up of 16 amino acids. The CDR3 DNA sequence: TGTGCCAGTGCTACCCAAGTCGGGAGTTACTACAATGAGCAGTTCTTC. Residues: CASATQVGSYYNEQFF.

The V gene is TRBV30, the J gene TRBJ2-5; TRBD2 matches at 7 bases. There are 15 residues in the CDR3. The germline V gene encodes CDR1 GTSNPN and CDR2 SVGIG (reference sequence). V lost 0 bases to trimming and J lost 1 base; unmatched junction nucleotides: 5. As DNA, the CDR3 is TGTGCCTGGAGTGTACTGGGGAGGGTCCAAGAGACCCAGTACTTC. Protein product: CAWSVLGRVQETQYF.

The chain combines TRBV9 with TRBJ2-7; 11 nucleotides align to TRBD2. The germline CDR1 and CDR2 sequences are SGDLS and YYNGEE. This CDR3 is 16 amino acids long. The J segment lost 1 base and the V segment lost 3 bases, leaving 6 bases of the junction unmatched. The CDR3 sequence is CASSARLAGSSYEQYF. As DNA, the CDR3 is TGTGCCAGCAGCGCTCGACTAGCGGGATCTTCCTACGAGCAGTACTTC. Filled out from reference TRBV9 and TRBJ2-7, the complete variable domain reads DSGVTQTPKHLITATGQRVTLRCSPRSGDLSVYWYQQSLDQGLQFLIQYYNGEERAKGNILERFSAQQFPDLHSELNLSSLELGDSALYFCASSARLAGSSYEQYFGPGTRLTVT.

The rearrangement links TRBV30 to TRBJ2-7, with 7 bases matching TRBD1. The CDR3 sequence is 13 residues long. The V gene end was trimmed by 0 bases and the J gene end by 7 bases; junction bases not matched to a gene: 6. From germline, CDR1 is GTSNPN and CDR2 SVGIG (reference sequence). The CDR3 nucleotides are TGTGCCTGGAGTGTACTAAGGACAGGAGAGCAGTACTTC. Translated: CAWSVLRTGEQYF.

The chain employs TRBV14 and TRBJ2-7, with a tentative D call TRBD1 (5 bases). Germline V gene lookup returns CDR1 SGHDN and CDR2 FVKESK. Trimming shortened V by 2 bases and J by 3 bases, and 17 bases separated the two germline ends. The CDR3 runs to 16 residues. The CDR3, as DNA: TGTGCCAGCAGCCAAATTAAAACAGGTTGGGGCTACGAGCAGTACTTC. Translation gives CASSQIKTGWGYEQYF.

This chain connects TRBV6-6 to TRBJ2-1, with D hard to call. CDR3 length: 15 residues. Germline CDR1 reads MNHNY; CDR2 reads SVGAGI (reference sequence). V shed 6 bases and J shed 2 bases, with 14 bases lying between them. The CDR3 sequence: CASSLPFGPYNEQFF. CDR3 nucleotide sequence: TGTGCCAGCAGCCTTCCGTTTGGCCCCTACAATGAGCAGTTCTTC.

The chain has TRBV7-3 and TRBJ2-3; 9 bases match TRBD2. The CDR3 is 15 residues long. The germline V gene encodes CDR1 SGHTA and CDR2 FQGTGA. The trim removed 0 bases at V and 8 bases at J, leaving 6 bases unmatched. This CDR3 reads CASSLTSGGLGTQYF. As DNA, the CDR3 is TGTGCCAGCAGCTTAACTAGCGGGGGTCTTGGTACGCAGTATTTT.

DNA of the CDR3: TGCGCCAGCAGCTTTGCGGCGGGTACATACACAGATACGCAGTATTTT. It is translated as CASSFAAGTYTDTQYF. The rearrangement uses TRBV5-1 and TRBJ2-3, with TRBD2 as a possible D gene (5 bases). The length of the CDR3 is 16 residues. Germline CDR1 and CDR2: SGHRS and YFSETQ. V lost 2 bases to trimming and J lost 2 bases, with 15 bases between them.